This T cell receptor beta chain was captured by sequencing in a study of T-cell reconstitution after alpha-beta-depleted transplantation in children. As it was prepared, the TCRbeta library received unique molecular identifiers. TCRdb analysed the PCR reads with MiXCR anew, one entry per CDR3 protein. This table has 200,000 to 250,000 distinct CDR3 sequences, around 10% appearing once. The CDR3 length is 15 residues. V shed 7 bases and J shed 1 base, with 16 bases lying between them. CDR1 and CDR2 (germline): MNHEY, SVGAGI. The material was PBMCs from the stem cell graft donor, obtained from the stem cell graft. The gene calls are TRBV6-5 and TRBJ1-1; no clear D. This TCR was recovered from a human donor who donated a stem cell graft to a child with acute lymphoblastic leukemia. DNA for the CDR3: TGTGCCAGCAACAAGAGGCTGGCCCCGAACACTGAAGCTTTCTTT. This sequence encodes CASNKRLAPNTEAFF.